The rows below give T cell receptor beta chains drawn from one sample of a study of cytomegalovirus exposure and HLA in healthy donors. Measured with immunoSEQ multiplex PCR; TCRdb has only the in-frame clones, and not every one. The table shows about 94,000 clones, with 50% to 75% occurring only once. Material: PBMCs. The source is a man aged 30 to 39 in good health and CMV-seronegative. Both conserved end residues are part of each CDR3. A D gene is named only where the DNA matches it firmly. Clone size, where shown, is once, few, many, or a class for clones that have expanded.

d_gene	v_gene	abundance	j_gene	CDR3nt	CDR3aa
TRBD2	TRBV7-9	.	TRBJ2-1	TGTGCCAGCAGCGCTGGGACTAGCGGGAGGGATTGGGAGCAGTTCTTC	CASSAGTSGRDWEQFF
TRBD2	TRBV7-8	.	TRBJ2-5	TGTGCCAGCAGCACACCTCAAAGCGGGAGGAGGCAAGAGACCCAGTACTTC	CASSTPQSGRRQETQYF
.	TRBV6-6	few	TRBJ1-2	TGTGCCAGCAGACTCTCGACAGGCCACTATGGCTACACCTTC	CASRLSTGHYGYTF
.	TRBV5-1	.	TRBJ1-1	TGCGCCAGCAGCTTGGTGGAGGCGTCGAAAACTGAAGCTTTCTTT	CASSLVEASKTEAFF
.	TRBV6-1	.	TRBJ1-5	TGTGCCAGCAGCCGCCCCAGTCAGCCCCAGCATTTT	CASSRPSQPQHF
TRBD2	TRBV7-3	.	TRBJ2-7	TGTGCCAGCAGCTCCTTTAGCGGGGGGTCATTATCCTACGAGCAGTACTTC	CASSSFSGGSLSYEQYF
TRBD1	TRBV19	few	TRBJ2-7	TGTGCCAGTAGTATGGGACAGGGAGGCTACGAGCAGTACTTC	CASSMGQGGYEQYF
TRBD1	TRBV30	.	TRBJ2-7	TGTGCCTGGAGCGCGGACAGGGGCACCTACGAGCAGTACTTC	CAWSADRGTYEQYF
.	TRBV18	.	TRBJ2-7	TGTGCCAGCTCAGAAGCGGGGACAGGTCCTGCCTACGAGCAGTACTTC	CASSEAGTGPAYEQYF
.	TRBV30	.	TRBJ2-7	TGTGCCTGGACGAACAGGGAAACCTACGAGCAGTACTTC	CAWTNRETYEQYF
TRBD2	TRBV7-2	few	TRBJ2-3	TGTGCCAGCAGCTTCCCCCATAGCGGGGGAGGGAGCACAGATACGCAGTATTTT	CASSFPHSGGGSTDTQYF
TRBD1	TRBV5-1	.	TRBJ2-7	TGCGCCAGCAGGAAACCGGGACAGGTCTACGAGCAGTACTTC	CASRKPGQVYEQYF
TRBD2	TRBV5-1	.	TRBJ2-5	TGCGCCAGCAGCCCGGGACTAGCGGGACAAGAGACCCAGTACTTC	CASSPGLAGQETQYF
TRBD2	TRBV13	few	TRBJ2-7	TGTGCCAGCAGCTTACGGGGGGTCCACGAGCAGTACTTC	CASSLRGVHEQYF
.	TRBV9	.	TRBJ1-3	TGTGCCAGCAGCGTAGCGGAGGGGGGGCTTTCTGGAAACACCATATATTTT	CASSVAEGGLSGNTIYF
.	TRBV6-6	.	TRBJ1-2	TGTGCCAGCGGGGATGGGGCGGGATTGGATGGCTACACCTTC	CASGDGAGLDGYTF
.	TRBV7-9	few	TRBJ2-5	TGTGCCAGCAGTTTATGGAGTTTCCCAGGGGACCAAGAGACCCAGTACTTC	CASSLWSFPGDQETQYF
.	TRBV2	.	TRBJ1-6	TGTGCCAGCAGTGGGATCGGGGGTCCCTATAATTCACCCCTCCACTTT	CASSGIGGPYNSPLHF
TRBD1	TRBV6-5	.	TRBJ1-1	TGTGCCAGCAGTTCAGGGGGAACTGAAGCTTTCTTT	CASSSGGTEAFF
TRBD1	TRBV13	few	TRBJ1-6	TGTGCCAGCAGCCCGACAGGGTATAATTCACCCCTCCACTTT	CASSPTGYNSPLHF
.	TRBV10-1	.	TRBJ2-5	TGCGCCAGCAGTGTTAACAGGGTGGGAGAGACCCAGTACTTC	CASSVNRVGETQYF
.	TRBV11-2	.	TRBJ2-1	TGTGCCAGCAGCTTATCTGTGGGGAGTGAGCAGTTCTTC	CASSLSVGSEQFF